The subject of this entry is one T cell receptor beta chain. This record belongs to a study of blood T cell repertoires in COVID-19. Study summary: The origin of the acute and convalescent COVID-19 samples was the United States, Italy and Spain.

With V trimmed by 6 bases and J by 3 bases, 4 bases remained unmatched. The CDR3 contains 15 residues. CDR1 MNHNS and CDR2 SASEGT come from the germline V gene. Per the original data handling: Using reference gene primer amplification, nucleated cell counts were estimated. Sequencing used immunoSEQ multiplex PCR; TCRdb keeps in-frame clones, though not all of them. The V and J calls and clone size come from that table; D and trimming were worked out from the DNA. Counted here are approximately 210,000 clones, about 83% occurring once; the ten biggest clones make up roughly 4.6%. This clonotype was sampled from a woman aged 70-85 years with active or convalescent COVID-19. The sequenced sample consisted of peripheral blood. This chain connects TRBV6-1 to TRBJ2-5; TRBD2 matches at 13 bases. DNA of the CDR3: TGTGCCAGCAGCCACGGGACTAGCGGGGAAGAGACCCAGTACTTC. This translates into CASSHGTSGEETQYF.